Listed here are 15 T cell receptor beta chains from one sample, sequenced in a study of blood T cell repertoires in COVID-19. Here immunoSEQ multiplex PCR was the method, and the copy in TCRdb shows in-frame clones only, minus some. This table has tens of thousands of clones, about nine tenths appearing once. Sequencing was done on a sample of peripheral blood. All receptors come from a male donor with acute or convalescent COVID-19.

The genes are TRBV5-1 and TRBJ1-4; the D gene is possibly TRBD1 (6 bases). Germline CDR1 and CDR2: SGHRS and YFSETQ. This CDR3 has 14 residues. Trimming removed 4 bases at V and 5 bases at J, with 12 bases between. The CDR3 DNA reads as TGCGCCAGCAGCGCGGCAGGGGAGAATGAAAAACTGTTTTTT. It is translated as CASSAAGENEKLFF.

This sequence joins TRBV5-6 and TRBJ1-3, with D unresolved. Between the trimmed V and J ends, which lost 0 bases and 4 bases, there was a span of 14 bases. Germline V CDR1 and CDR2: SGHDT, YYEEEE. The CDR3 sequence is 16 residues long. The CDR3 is CASSLGAWGAGNTIYF. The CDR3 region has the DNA TGTGCCAGCAGCTTGGGTGCGTGGGGAGCGGGAAACACCATATATTTT.

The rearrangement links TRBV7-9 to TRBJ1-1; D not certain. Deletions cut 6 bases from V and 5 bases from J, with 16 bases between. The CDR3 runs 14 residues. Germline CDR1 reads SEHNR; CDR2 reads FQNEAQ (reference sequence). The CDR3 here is CASRSRAEGTEAFF. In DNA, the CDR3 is TGTGCCAGCAGATCGAGGGCGGAGGGTACTGAAGCTTTCTTT.

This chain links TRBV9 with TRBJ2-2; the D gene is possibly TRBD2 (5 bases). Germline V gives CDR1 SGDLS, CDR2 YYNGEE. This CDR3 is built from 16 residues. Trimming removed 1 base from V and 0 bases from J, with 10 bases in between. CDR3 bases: TGTGCCAGCAGCGTAAGAGGGTTCGCGAACACCGGGGAGCTGTTTTTT. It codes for CASSVRGFANTGELFF.

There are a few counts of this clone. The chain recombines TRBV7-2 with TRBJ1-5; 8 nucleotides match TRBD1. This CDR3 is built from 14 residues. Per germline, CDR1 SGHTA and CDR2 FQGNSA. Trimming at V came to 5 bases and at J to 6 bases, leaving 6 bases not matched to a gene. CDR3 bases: TGTGCCAGCAGCAGAGGACAGGGAAGTCAGCCCCAGCATTTT. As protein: CASSRGQGSQPQHF.

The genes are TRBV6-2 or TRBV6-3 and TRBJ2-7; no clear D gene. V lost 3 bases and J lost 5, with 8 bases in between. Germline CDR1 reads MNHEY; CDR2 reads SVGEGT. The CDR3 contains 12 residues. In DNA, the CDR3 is TGTGCCAGCAGTTATATGGGCCACGAGCAGTACTTC. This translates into CASSYMGHEQYF.

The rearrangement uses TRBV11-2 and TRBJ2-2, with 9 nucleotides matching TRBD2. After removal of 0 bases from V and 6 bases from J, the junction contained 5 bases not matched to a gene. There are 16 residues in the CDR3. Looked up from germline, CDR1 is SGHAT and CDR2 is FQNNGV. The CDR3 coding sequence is TGTGCCAGCAGCTTAGACGGCGGGGGGGCCTCCGGGGAGCTGTTTTTT. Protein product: CASSLDGGGASGELFF.

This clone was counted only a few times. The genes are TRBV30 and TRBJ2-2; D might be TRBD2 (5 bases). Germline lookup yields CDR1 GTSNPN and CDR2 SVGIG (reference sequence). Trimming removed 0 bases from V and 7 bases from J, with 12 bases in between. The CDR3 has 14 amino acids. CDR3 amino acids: CAWSVLVASGELFF. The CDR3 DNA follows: TGTGCCTGGAGTGTATTGGTAGCGAGCGGGGAGCTGTTTTTT. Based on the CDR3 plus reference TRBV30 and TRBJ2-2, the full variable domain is SQTIHQWPATLVQPVGSPLSLECTVEGTSNPNLYWYRQAAGRGLQLLFYSVGIGQISSEVPQNLSASRPQDRQFILSSKKLLLSDSGFYLCAWSVLVASGELFFGEGSRLTVL.

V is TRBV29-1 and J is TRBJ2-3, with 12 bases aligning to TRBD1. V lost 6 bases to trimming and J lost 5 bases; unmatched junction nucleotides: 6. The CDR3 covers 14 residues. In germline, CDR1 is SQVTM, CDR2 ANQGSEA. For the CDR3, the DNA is TGCAGCGTAAGGGACAGGGGGCATGGAGATACGCAGTATTTT. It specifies CSVRDRGHGDTQYF.

CDR3: CASSLSGNNQPQHF. CDR3 coding DNA: TGTGCCAGCAGCTTGTCAGGGAACAATCAGCCCCAGCATTTT. This rearrangement joins TRBV7-8 to TRBJ1-5; tentative D call: TRBD1 (5 bases). CDR3 size: 14 residues. CDR1 is SGHVS, CDR2 FQNEAQ, per germline. V was clipped by 3 bases and J by 3 bases, with 9 bases between them.

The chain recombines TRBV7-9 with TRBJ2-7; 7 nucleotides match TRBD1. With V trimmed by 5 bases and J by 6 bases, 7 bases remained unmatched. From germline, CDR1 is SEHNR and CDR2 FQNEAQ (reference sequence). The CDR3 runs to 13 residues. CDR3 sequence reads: CASSLAGGSEQYF. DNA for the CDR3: TGTGCCAGCAGCCTTGCAGGGGGTTCCGAGCAGTACTTC.

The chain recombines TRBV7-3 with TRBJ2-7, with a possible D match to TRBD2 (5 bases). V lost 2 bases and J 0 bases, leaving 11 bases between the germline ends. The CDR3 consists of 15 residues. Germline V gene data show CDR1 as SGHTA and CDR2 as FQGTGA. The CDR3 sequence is CASSLSSGGSYEQYF. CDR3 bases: TGTGCCAGCAGCTTATCATCCGGAGGCTCCTACGAGCAGTACTTC.

CDR3 coding DNA: TGTGCCAGCAGACCGGACGGGGGCAATCAGCCCCAGCATTTT. Its translation is CASRPDGGNQPQHF. The J gene is TRBJ1-5, the V gene TRBV6-5; D not resolved. The length of the CDR3 is 14 residues. V dropped 6 bases and J dropped 2 bases, with 11 bases sitting between them. Germline CDR1 MNHEY, CDR2 SVGAGI.

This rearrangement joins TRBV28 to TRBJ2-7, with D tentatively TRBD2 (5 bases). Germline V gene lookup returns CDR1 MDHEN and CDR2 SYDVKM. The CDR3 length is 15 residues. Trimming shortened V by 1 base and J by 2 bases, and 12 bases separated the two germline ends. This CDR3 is CASSLSRGPTYEQYF. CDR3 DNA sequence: TGTGCCAGCAGTTTATCCCGAGGGCCTACCTACGAGCAGTACTTC. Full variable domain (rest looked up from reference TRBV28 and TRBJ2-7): DVKVTQSSRYLVKRTGEKVFLECVQDMDHENMFWYRQDPGLGLRLIYFSYDVKMKEKGDIPEGYSVSREKKERFSLILESASTNQTSMYLCASSLSRGPTYEQYFGPGTRLTVT.

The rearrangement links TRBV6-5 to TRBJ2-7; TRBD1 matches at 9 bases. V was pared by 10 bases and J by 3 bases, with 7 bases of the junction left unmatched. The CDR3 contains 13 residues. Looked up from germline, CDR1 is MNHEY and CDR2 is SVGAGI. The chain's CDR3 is CATSNRGRYEQYF. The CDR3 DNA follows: TGTGCCACCTCGAACAGGGGGCGCTACGAGCAGTACTTC.